The present T cell receptor (beta chain) was sequenced within a study of T cell responses to AZD1222 COVID-19 vaccine. General study points: Spike regions recognized by vaccine-associated CD4 TCRs spanned the protein, led by 160-218 and 743-854. It should be noted that donors were predominantly white British and more often female, and clonal diversity was possibly underestimated. At baseline, seropositivity was found in only a handful of AZD1222 recipients. Elevations in Spike-specific TCR breadth and depth followed administration of two AZD1222 doses.

The repertoire was sequenced with immunoSEQ multiplex PCR; TCRdb's copy has only in-frame clones and lacks some. The top ten hold roughly 7.3% of the sample, which has over 50,000 clones, 65% to 85% seen once. The V gene's germline CDR1 is MNHNY and CDR2 SVGAGI (reference sequence). CDR3 length equals 17 residues. Trimming took 5 bases from V and 2 from J; bases not matched to a gene: 10. Concerning this clone itself: Its specificity is unknown.

The input for sequencing was peripheral blood, taken on day 0 of AZD1222 vaccination. The sequence was collected from an adult in good health. This sequence joins TRBV6-6 and TRBJ2-5, with 11 bases lining up with TRBD1. CDR3 sequence reads: CASSRPPRDRGQETQYF. The CDR3 DNA reads as TGTGCCAGCAGTCGCCCGCCCCGGGACAGGGGGCAAGAGACCCAGTACTTC.